These 25 T cell receptor beta chains came from one sample sequenced in a study of blood T cell repertoires in COVID-19. Assay used: immunoSEQ multiplex PCR; TCRdb lists only in-frame clones, some missing. Among approximately 150,000 clones listed, 84% were seen once. The sequenced sample was peripheral blood. These TCRs come from a woman in her 50s in a cohort sampled during active or convalescent COVID-19.

The chain has TRBV4-3 and TRBJ1-3; D is possibly TRBD1 (5 bases). V lost 1 base to trimming and J lost 4 bases, with 17 bases between them. Looked up from germline, CDR1 is LGHNA and CDR2 is YSLEER. CDR3 length: 17 amino acids. The CDR3 protein is CASSQVHRGASGNTIYF. DNA for the CDR3: TGCGCCAGCAGCCAAGTGCATCGTGGGGCGAGCGGAAACACCATATATTTT.

This sequence joins TRBV7-2 and TRBJ2-5; D uncertain. The ends were cut back, 6 bases at V and 0 bases at J, with 8 bases in the middle. The CDR3 is made up of 13 amino acids. CDR1 is SGHTA, CDR2 FQGNSA, per germline. CDR3 bases: TGTGCCAGCAGTCGGGTTTACCAAGAGACCCAGTACTTC. Protein sequence: CASSRVYQETQYF.

The chain links TRBV7-8 to TRBJ2-7; tentatively, D is TRBD2 (5 bases). Germline lookup yields CDR1 SGHVS and CDR2 FQNEAQ. Trimming shortened V by 0 bases and J by 6 bases, and 12 bases separated the two germline ends. The CDR3 covers 14 residues. The CDR3 coding sequence is TGTGCCAGCAGCTTAGCGGAACTAGTATCCGAGCAGTACTTC. Its protein is CASSLAELVSEQYF.

This chain connects TRBV5-1 to TRBJ2-2; TRBD2 matches at 14 bases. The CDR3 runs to 16 residues. V lost 4 bases to trimming and J lost 6 bases; unmatched junction nucleotides: 5. Germline assignment: CDR1 SGHRS and CDR2 YFSETQ. The CDR3 nucleotides are TGCGCCAGCAGCCCGAGACTAGCGGGGGGGCCCGGGGAGCTGTTTTTT. This gives the protein CASSPRLAGGPGELFF.

The chain carries TRBV2 and TRBJ1-2; no definite D call. Per the germline V gene, CDR1 is SNHLY and CDR2 is FYNNEI. V shed 4 bases and J shed 4 bases, with 16 bases lying between them. The CDR3 is 15 amino acids. The CDR3 coding sequence is TGTGCCAGCAGTGTTGGGAGGGAGGCGATCTATGGCTACACCTTC. Its translation is CASSVGREAIYGYTF.

This chain joins TRBV12-2 and TRBJ2-7; TRBD2 is taken as the D call from the table, unchecked against the DNA. TRBV12-2 is deemed a pseudogene. The CDR3 has 16 residues. The DNA of the CDR3 is TGTGCAAGTCGCTTAGCCGGCAGCGGGGGGACTTACGAGCAGTACTTC. This sequence encodes CASRLAGSGGTYEQYF.

The chain recombines TRBV4-1 with TRBJ2-2; possible D gene TRBD2, 6 bases. This CDR3 has 17 amino acids. Per germline, CDR1 MGHRA and CDR2 YSYEKL. Trimming removed 4 bases at V and 5 bases at J, with 20 bases between. The CDR3 reads CASSRAYGDSGTGELFF. CDR3 bases: TGCGCCAGCAGCCGGGCCTACGGGGACTCAGGTACCGGGGAGCTGTTTTTT.

The rearrangement links TRBV7-8 to TRBJ1-2, with D unclear. CDR3 size: 15 residues. V was pared by 4 bases and J by 4 bases, with 16 bases between. Germline CDR1 reads SGHVS; CDR2 reads FQNEAQ. The CDR3 region has the DNA TGTGCCAGCAGCTCCCTGGCGACGGACTTCTATGGCTACACCTTC. As protein: CASSSLATDFYGYTF.

In this sample, this clone turned up a few times. Here the CDR3 reads CASSLGDRPMNTEAFF. CDR3 in DNA: TGTGCCAGCAGCTTGGGGGACAGACCCATGAACACTGAAGCTTTCTTT. The chain couples TRBV5-6 to TRBJ1-1, with 7 bases lining up with TRBD1. The V gene's germline CDR1 is SGHDT and CDR2 YYEEEE. The CDR3 covers 16 residues. The V and J ends lost 0 bases and 0 bases, in that order; junction bases with no gene match: 5.

The chain uses TRBV30 and TRBJ1-3; D uncertain. The CDR3 extends over 15 amino acids. Germline-derived CDR1 and CDR2 are GTSNPN and SVGIG (reference sequence). V gave up 0 bases and J gave up 0 bases, with 9 bases separating them. CDR3 in amino acids: CAWSVLGSSGNTIYF. CDR3 sequence (DNA): TGTGCCTGGAGTGTACTGGGCAGCTCTGGAAACACCATATATTTT.

The gene calls are TRBV18 and TRBJ1-3; D is uncertain. The CDR3 spans 14 residues. Trimming removed 0 bases at V and 4 bases at J, with 7 bases between. CDR1 and CDR2 from the germline V gene are KGHSH and LQKENI. CDR3 amino acids: CASSPPEGGNTIYF. CDR3 bases: TGTGCCAGCTCACCACCGGAGGGAGGAAACACCATATATTTT.

The V gene is TRBV4-1, the J gene TRBJ2-1; 7 nucleotides align to TRBD1. Losses at the gene ends were 2 bases for V and 5 bases for J; bases not matched to a gene: 6. CDR3 length equals 15 residues. Per germline, CDR1 MGHRA and CDR2 YSYEKL. The chain's CDR3 is CASSQRDRQDNEQFF. The CDR3 DNA reads as TGCGCCAGCAGCCAACGGGACAGACAGGACAATGAGCAGTTCTTC.

The genes are TRBV30 and TRBJ1-2; D is unresolved. Germline V CDR1 and CDR2: GTSNPN, SVGIG (reference sequence). Trimming left V 7 bases short and J 8 bases short, with 11 bases between. The CDR3 consists of 10 residues. The CDR3 loop reads CASKDNGYTF. The CDR3 bases are TGTGCCTCTAAAGACAACGGCTACACCTTC.

The V gene is TRBV19, the J gene TRBJ2-1; the match to TRBD2 covers 8 bases. The CDR3 covers 14 residues. V shed 3 bases, J shed 5 bases, and the junction held 3 bases outside the gene matches. CDR1 and CDR2 (germline): LNHDA, SQIVND (reference sequence). CDR3 residues: CASSITGGNNEQFF. The CDR3 nucleotides read TGTGCCAGTAGTATCACGGGGGGGAACAATGAGCAGTTCTTC.

The chain has TRBV4-1 and TRBJ2-1, with 8 nucleotides matching TRBD2. CDR1 and CDR2 (germline): MGHRA, YSYEKL. CDR3 size: 15 residues. With 2 bases clipped from V and 7 bases from J, the junction kept 7 bases outside the gene matches. As DNA, the CDR3 is TGCGCCAGCAGCCAACTCGGACTAGCTTATAATGAGCAGTTCTTC. Its protein is CASSQLGLAYNEQFF.

V and J are TRBV5-4 and TRBJ2-3; the match to TRBD2 covers 7 bases. Unmatched junction bases numbered 7, after V lost 4 bases and J lost 2 bases. The CDR3 runs to 15 residues. The germline V gene has CDR1 SGHNT and CDR2 YYREEE (reference sequence). The CDR3 sequence is CASSPLGGITDTQYF. For the CDR3, the DNA is TGTGCCAGCAGCCCCCTGGGGGGGATCACAGATACGCAGTATTTT.

The rearrangement links TRBV25-1 to TRBJ1-1; unclear D gene. The CDR3 runs 12 residues. Between the trimmed V and J ends, which lost 3 bases and 0 bases, there was a span of 2 bases. In germline, CDR1 is MGHDK, CDR2 SYGVNS. The CDR3 nucleotides read TGTGCCAGCAGTGATATGAACACTGAAGCTTTCTTT. It yields the protein CASSDMNTEAFF.

The rearrangement uses TRBV9 and TRBJ1-3; a weak D match, TRBD1 (6 bases). The V and J ends lost 3 bases and 3 bases respectively, with 13 bases between them. CDR3 size: 15 residues. Germline lookup yields CDR1 SGDLS and CDR2 YYNGEE. CDR3 loop: CASSARGLFGNTIYF. Written as DNA, the CDR3 is TGTGCCAGCAGCGCCAGGGGCTTATTTGGAAACACCATATATTTT.

The chain joins TRBV7-2 to TRBJ1-6; 7 bases are a match to TRBD1. Trimming at V came to 5 bases and at J to 7 bases, leaving 11 bases not matched to a gene. The CDR3 covers 16 residues. Germline V gene lookup returns CDR1 SGHTA and CDR2 FQGNSA. The CDR3 nucleotides are TGTGCCAGCAGCCCAAAAGTTGGGACAGTGAATTCACCCCTCCACTTT. It yields the protein CASSPKVGTVNSPLHF.

The chain links TRBV29-1 to TRBJ2-1, with D perhaps matching TRBD2 (5 bases). V was pared by 6 bases and J by 0 bases, with 15 bases between. Germline assignment: CDR1 SQVTM and CDR2 ANQGSEA. This CDR3 contains 15 residues. CDR3: CSVEDSKSSYNEQFF. The CDR3 DNA reads TGCAGCGTGGAGGACTCCAAGAGCTCCTACAATGAGCAGTTCTTC.

This clone was seen just once. This chain links TRBV29-1 with TRBJ1-5; possible D gene TRBD1, 5 bases. Germline CDR1 SQVTM, CDR2 ANQGSEA. V shed 4 bases and J shed 0 bases, with 13 bases lying between them. CDR3 length: 15 amino acids. The CDR3 sequence is CSVAGEGNSNQPQHF. Here the CDR3 DNA reads TGCAGCGTTGCGGGGGAGGGTAATAGCAATCAGCCCCAGCATTTT.

This chain joins TRBV11-3 and TRBJ2-1, with 11 positions matching TRBD2. Germline CDR1 and CDR2: SGHNT and YENEEA. V gave up 0 bases and J gave up 4 bases; unmatched junction bases: 8. This CDR3 is built from 18 residues. CDR3: CASSLDLRLAGGYNEQFF. CDR3 nucleotides: TGTGCCAGCAGCTTAGATCTCCGGCTAGCGGGGGGATACAATGAGCAGTTCTTC.

This chain joins TRBV6-2 or TRBV6-3 and TRBJ2-1; 10 bases fit TRBD2. V was clipped by 6 bases and J by 8 bases; unmatched bases: 13. This CDR3 has 16 amino acids. In germline, CDR1 is MNHEY, CDR2 SVGEGT. The CDR3 spells CASSPRVGTSVDEQFF. CDR3 coding DNA: TGTGCCAGCAGCCCTAGGGTCGGGACTAGCGTTGATGAGCAGTTCTTC.

V gene TRBV27 combines with J gene TRBJ1-4, with D unresolved. The CDR3 length is 15 residues. Germline V gene sequence: CDR1 MNHEY, CDR2 SMNVEV (reference sequence). Trimming removed 2 bases from V and 1 base from J, with 8 bases in between. As DNA, the CDR3 is TGTGCCAGCAGTTTACGAGGCAGAACTAATGAAAAACTGTTTTTT. Translated, it gives CASSLRGRTNEKLFF.

This clone was seen just once. This chain links TRBV13 with TRBJ2-1, with a possible D match to TRBD1 (6 bases). The CDR3 consists of 12 residues. V gave up 5 bases and J gave up 7 bases, with 9 bases separating them. The germline CDR1 and CDR2 sequences are PRHDT and FYEKMQ (reference sequence). The CDR3 sequence: CASSLQGNEQFF. The CDR3 DNA follows: TGTGCCAGCAGCCTTCAGGGGAATGAGCAGTTCTTC.